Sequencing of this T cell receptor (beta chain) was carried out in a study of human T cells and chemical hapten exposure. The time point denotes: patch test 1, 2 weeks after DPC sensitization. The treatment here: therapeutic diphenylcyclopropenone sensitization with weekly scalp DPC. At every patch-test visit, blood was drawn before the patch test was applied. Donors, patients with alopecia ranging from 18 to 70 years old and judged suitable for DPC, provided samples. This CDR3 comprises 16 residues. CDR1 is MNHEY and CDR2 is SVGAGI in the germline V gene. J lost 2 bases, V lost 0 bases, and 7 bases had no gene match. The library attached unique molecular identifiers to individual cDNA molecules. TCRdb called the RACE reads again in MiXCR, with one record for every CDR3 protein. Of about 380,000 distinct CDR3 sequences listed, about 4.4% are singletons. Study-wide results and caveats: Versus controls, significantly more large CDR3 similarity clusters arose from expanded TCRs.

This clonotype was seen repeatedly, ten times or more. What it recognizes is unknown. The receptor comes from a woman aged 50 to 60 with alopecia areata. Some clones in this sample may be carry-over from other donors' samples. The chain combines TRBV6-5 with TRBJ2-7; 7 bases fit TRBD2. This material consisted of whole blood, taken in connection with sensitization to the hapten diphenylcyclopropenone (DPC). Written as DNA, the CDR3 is TGTGCCAGCAGTTACTCGATACGGGAGGTTACCTACGAGCAGTACTTC. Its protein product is CASSYSIREVTYEQYF.